What follows are 32 T cell receptor beta chains derived from one specimen sequenced in a study of vaccination and CD4 T cells after COVID-19. Regarding treatment: 10-day PBMC culture with coronavirus spike peptide pools or control peptides (ViraFEST assay). The Oncomine TCR Beta short-read assay sequenced DNA from cultured CD4+ T cells. Via MiXCR, TCRdb re-called the PCR reads, giving one row per CDR3 protein. The sample carries 7,500 or so distinct CDR3 sequences, around three fifths recorded once. For these receptors, no antigen is known. Sequences were derived from cultured CD4+ T cells from blood, sampled after SARS-CoV-2 vaccination. The receptor source for this set is a human donor with COVID-19.

The V and J genes are TRBV24-1 and TRBJ1-2; a possible D gene is TRBD1 (5 bases). Germline V gene sequence: CDR1 KGHDR, CDR2 SFDVKD. The V end lost 5 bases, the J end lost 8 bases, and 14 bases lay between the germline ends. The CDR3 is 13 amino acids. The CDR3 reads CATSVGRASGYTF. Written as DNA, the CDR3 is TGTGCCACCAGTGTCGGCAGGGCAAGCGGCTACACCTTC.

This chain joins TRBV30 and TRBJ1-5; D is ambiguous. The germline gives CDR1 GTSNPN, CDR2 SVGIG (reference sequence). The CDR3 has 13 amino acids. Trimming pared 0 bases from V and 5 bases from J, leaving 8 bases between. In DNA, the CDR3 is TGTGCCTGGAGTGTAGGCGGCGATCAGCCCCAGCATTTT. Translating gives CAWSVGGDQPQHF.

J is TRBJ2-5 and V is TRBV6-2 or TRBV6-3, with D possibly being TRBD2 (6 bases). V gave up 2 bases and J gave up 5 bases, with 6 bases separating them. The CDR3 has 12 amino acids. The V gene's germline CDR1 is MNHEY and CDR2 SVGEGT. The CDR3 spells CASSYGGETQYF. The CDR3 DNA reads as TGTGCCAGCAGTTACGGAGGGGAGACCCAGTACTTC.

The chain recombines TRBV18 with TRBJ1-1; no firm D call. The CDR3 is 12 amino acids. Trimming shortened V by 5 bases and J by 1 base, and 5 bases separated the two germline ends. The germline V gene has CDR1 KGHSH and CDR2 LQKENI. The chain's CDR3 is CASSKGNTEAFF. The CDR3 DNA follows: TGTGCCAGCTCAAAGGGGAACACTGAAGCTTTCTTT.

Worth noting for this clonotype: The junction departs from the called germline gene at one end, perhaps through a read error. The genes are TRBV7-7 and TRBJ2-5; D possibly corresponds to TRBD2 (5 bases). Germline loops: CDR1 SSHAT, CDR2 FNYEAQ (reference sequence). CDR3 length equals 13 residues. CDR3 DNA: TGTGCTAGCAGCTTAGGTCGAGGGGAGACCCAGTACTTC. Amino acid sequence: CASSLGRGETQYF.

This clonotype was detected only a few times. The rearrangement uses TRBV19 and TRBJ2-7; TRBD1 matches at 7 bases. Trimming at V came to 2 bases and at J to 1 base, leaving 2 bases not matched to a gene. In germline, CDR1 is LNHDA, CDR2 SQIVND (reference sequence). This CDR3 comprises 14 residues. The CDR3 DNA sequence: TGTGCCAGTAGTATAACAGGGGTATCCTACGAGCAGTACTTC. As protein: CASSITGVSYEQYF.

This clonotype was recorded only once. The chain joins TRBV7-9 to TRBJ1-2, with TRBD1 as a possible D gene (5 bases). Germline V gene sequence: CDR1 SEHNR, CDR2 FQNEAQ (reference sequence). V was pared by 5 bases and J by 6 bases, with 22 bases between. The CDR3 runs 16 residues. The CDR3 loop reads CASSPRDAGRRNGYTF. The CDR3 DNA reads as TGTGCCAGCAGCCCGAGGGACGCAGGGAGACGGAATGGCTACACCTTC.

The sample holds one count of this clonotype. This rearrangement joins TRBV7-2 to TRBJ1-2; D is unresolved. Germline V gives CDR1 SGHTA, CDR2 FQGNSA. V was pared by 0 bases and J by 8 bases, with 13 bases between. This CDR3 has 14 residues. CDR3 in amino acids: CASSLAVVPWGYTF. As DNA, the CDR3 is TGTGCCAGCAGCTTAGCGGTAGTGCCTTGGGGCTACACCTTC.

This clonotype was found a few times. This rearrangement joins TRBV7-3 to TRBJ2-7; D gene unclear. Germline values: CDR1 SGHTA, CDR2 FQGTGA. The CDR3 totals 16 residues. V lost 5 bases, J lost 3 bases, and 20 bases lay in between. CDR3 nucleotides: TGTGCCAGCAGCCCCAGACCCCGAGGATCTAGCTACGAGCAGTACTTC. It translates to CASSPRPRGSSYEQYF.

V and J are TRBV20-1 and TRBJ1-5; D is unclear. This CDR3 region has 14 residues. The ends were cut back, 3 bases at V and 2 bases at J, with 11 bases in the middle. Germline values: CDR1 DFQATT, CDR2 SNEGSKA (reference sequence). In nucleotides, the CDR3 is TGCAGTGCTAGGAGGAGTCAGGGCAATCAGCCCCAGCATTTT. Its protein is CSARRSQGNQPQHF.

The chain carries TRBV20-1 and TRBJ1-4; D is undetermined. V dropped 5 bases and J dropped 0 bases, with 7 bases sitting between them. The germline V gene has CDR1 DFQATT and CDR2 SNEGSKA (reference sequence). The CDR3 covers 13 residues. CDR3 amino acids: CSASDATNEKLFF. Written as DNA, the CDR3 is TGCAGTGCTTCAGATGCAACTAATGAAAAACTGTTTTTT.

This clonotype was counted a single time. This chain connects TRBV10-3 to TRBJ1-1; D unresolved. The CDR3 is 14 residues long. The ends were cut back, 8 bases at V and 3 bases at J, with 16 bases in the middle. Germline V CDR1 and CDR2: ENHRY, SYGVKD. Here the CDR3 reads CAIRGVGSDTEAFF. The CDR3 region has the DNA TGTGCCATCCGCGGGGTAGGTTCGGACACTGAAGCTTTCTTT.

This chain uses TRBV19 with TRBJ1-2, with 7 nucleotides matching TRBD1. Germline V lookup: CDR1 LNHDA, CDR2 SQIVND (reference sequence). The J segment lost 4 bases and the V segment lost 7 bases, leaving 6 bases of the junction unmatched. The CDR3 runs 13 residues. The CDR3 reads CASTPGGTYGYTF. In DNA form, the CDR3 reads TGTGCCAGTACCCCAGGGGGGACCTATGGCTACACCTTC.

V usage is TRBV7-2 and J usage is TRBJ1-5, with D perhaps TRBD1 (6 bases). The CDR3 loop spans 13 amino acids. Germline V gene data show CDR1 as SGHTA and CDR2 as FQGNSA. Deletions cut 5 bases from V and 7 bases from J, with 12 bases between. The CDR3 here is CASSTQGGQPQHF. The CDR3 DNA is TGTGCCAGCAGCACACAGGGTGGCCAGCCCCAGCATTTT.

This rearrangement joins TRBV6-5 to TRBJ1-5, with D unclear. This CDR3 is 13 amino acids long. Germline-derived CDR1 and CDR2 are MNHEY and SVGAGI. Between the trimmed V and J ends, which lost 8 bases and 1 base, there was a span of 9 bases. The CDR3 coding sequence is TGTGCCAGCGGAGACTCGAGCAATCAGCCCCAGCATTTT. Its protein product is CASGDSSNQPQHF.

This chain links TRBV11-3 with TRBJ2-5, with 8 positions matching TRBD2. The CDR3 loop spans 17 amino acids. Losses at the gene ends were 4 bases for V and 2 bases for J; bases not matched to a gene: 12. Germline CDR1 is SGHNT and CDR2 is YENEEA. CDR3 nucleotide sequence: TGTGCCAGCAGCTCCCCGCGCGGGGGGCCGGGGCAAGAGACCCAGTACTTC. This gives the protein CASSSPRGGPGQETQYF.

The chain couples TRBV10-1 to TRBJ2-1; D uncertain. Germline values: CDR1 WNHNN, CDR2 SYGVQD (reference sequence). The V and J ends lost 9 bases and 0 bases respectively, with 3 bases between them. This CDR3 has 11 residues. CDR3 loop: CASFSYNEQFF. The CDR3 bases are TGCGCCAGTTTCTCCTACAATGAGCAGTTCTTC.

The chain has TRBV7-9 and TRBJ1-6, with TRBD1 matching over 10 bases. V lost 3 bases to trimming and J lost 8 bases; unmatched junction nucleotides: 4. The germline gives CDR1 SEHNR, CDR2 FQNEAQ (reference sequence). CDR3 length: 15 residues. This chain's CDR3 is CASSFVGTGDSPLHF. The CDR3, as DNA: TGTGCCAGCAGCTTTGTCGGGACAGGGGATTCACCCCTCCACTTT.

The V call is TRBV20-1, the J call TRBJ2-2, with 14 bases identical to TRBD2. There are 17 residues in the CDR3. Germline loops: CDR1 DFQATT, CDR2 SNEGSKA (reference sequence). J gave up 6 bases and V 3 bases, and 9 bases lay outside the gene matches. CDR3: CSARASTSGGAPGELFF. CDR3 bases: TGCAGTGCTAGGGCCTCGACTAGCGGGGGGGCCCCCGGGGAGCTGTTTTTT.

This clonotype was seen a handful of times. The chain is built from TRBV25-1 and TRBJ1-6, with a weak D call TRBD1 (5 bases). The CDR3 covers 13 residues. Trimming took 7 bases from V and 9 from J, leaving 13 bases between them. Germline V gives CDR1 MGHDK, CDR2 SYGVNS. This chain's CDR3 is CASTVGGGSPLHF. The CDR3, as DNA: TGTGCCAGCACGGTGGGGGGAGGTTCACCCCTCCACTTT.

CDR3 coding DNA: TGTGCCAGCAGCTTGGCCGGGAGTGGTGGCTACACCTTC. It yields the protein CASSLAGSGGYTF. The chain links TRBV5-4 to TRBJ1-2; D unresolved. The CDR3 totals 13 residues. Between the trimmed V and J ends, which lost 0 bases and 7 bases, there was a span of 10 bases. Germline CDR1 reads SGHNT; CDR2 reads YYREEE (reference sequence).

This chain joins TRBV7-2 and TRBJ1-1; possibly TRBD1 for D (5 bases). V shed 6 bases and J shed 1 base, with 9 bases lying between them. There are 13 residues in the CDR3. CDR1 SGHTA and CDR2 FQGNSA come from the germline V gene. CDR3 sequence: CASRRDRNTEAFF. CDR3 in DNA: TGTGCCAGCAGACGCGACAGGAACACTGAAGCTTTCTTT.

This clonotype is judged medium-sized. The chain uses TRBV24-1 and TRBJ2-3; the D call may be TRBD1 or TRBD2 (5 bases each). The germline V gene has CDR1 KGHDR and CDR2 SFDVKD. The CDR3 runs 17 residues. The V and J ends lost 2 bases and 10 bases respectively, with 24 bases between them. In DNA, the CDR3 is TGTGCCACCAGTGATTCCAGGGCGGTTCGCGGGTTACTGGCGCAGTATTTT. Encoded protein: CATSDSRAVRGLLAQYF.

The J gene is TRBJ1-1, the V gene TRBV20-1; tentative D call: TRBD1 (6 bases). CDR1 is DFQATT and CDR2 is SNEGSKA in the germline V gene (reference sequence). V gave up 1 base and J gave up 0 bases, with 12 bases separating them. The CDR3 is 15 amino acids. The CDR3 sequence: CSARGQENVNTEAFF. The CDR3 DNA follows: TGCAGTGCTAGAGGACAGGAAAATGTGAACACTGAAGCTTTCTTT.

This clonotype was seen only a few times. V and J are TRBV20-1 and TRBJ1-5; tentative D call: TRBD1 (5 bases). Germline values: CDR1 DFQATT, CDR2 SNEGSKA (reference sequence). Trimming pared 4 bases from V and 1 base from J, leaving 8 bases between. The CDR3 runs 13 residues. The CDR3 sequence: CSAIRQSNQPQHF. Written as DNA, the CDR3 is TGCAGTGCTATAAGACAGAGCAATCAGCCCCAGCATTTT.

The J gene is TRBJ2-7, the V gene TRBV7-2; perhaps TRBD2 as D (6 bases). CDR1 and CDR2 (germline): SGHTA, FQGNSA. This CDR3 spans 15 amino acids. Trimming shortened V by 6 bases and J by 1 base, and 16 bases separated the two germline ends. CDR3 loop: CASSPAAGLSYEQYF. In nucleotides, the CDR3 is TGTGCCAGCAGTCCAGCAGCGGGCCTGTCCTACGAGCAGTACTTC.

This chain joins TRBV6-5 and TRBJ2-3; TRBD2 might be the D (5 bases). Germline-derived CDR1 and CDR2 are MNHEY and SVGAGI. The CDR3 contains 14 residues. With 2 bases removed from V and 2 bases from J, the gap between germline ends came to 8 bases. The DNA of the CDR3 is TGTGCCAGCAGTTACGGCGGGTTCACAGATACGCAGTATTTT. This codes for CASSYGGFTDTQYF.

J is TRBJ2-3 and V is TRBV20-1; D is unclear. The V end was cut by 4 bases, the J end by 0 bases, with 11 bases between. Germline CDR1 reads DFQATT; CDR2 reads SNEGSKA (reference sequence). The CDR3 length is 14 residues. The CDR3 spells CSAKPPGSTDTQYF. In DNA, the CDR3 is TGCAGTGCTAAACCGCCAGGTAGCACAGATACGCAGTATTTT.

The V call is TRBV27, the J call TRBJ1-1; tentatively, D is TRBD1 (5 bases). The ends were cut back, 3 bases at V and 2 bases at J, with 13 bases in the middle. Germline CDR1 is MNHEY and CDR2 is SMNVEV (reference sequence). The CDR3 is 15 amino acids. Here the CDR3 reads CASSLSPQGNTEAFF. DNA for the CDR3: TGTGCCAGCAGTTTGTCCCCCCAGGGAAACACTGAAGCTTTCTTT.

V and J are TRBV7-9 and TRBJ2-7; 10 bases are a match to TRBD1. The CDR3 runs 15 residues. Trimming cost V 4 bases and J 3 bases; bases outside gene matches: 6. Germline CDR1 SEHNR, CDR2 FQNEAQ (reference sequence). This CDR3 is CASSSSDRGFYEQYF. The CDR3 DNA follows: TGTGCCAGCAGCTCCTCGGACAGGGGGTTCTACGAGCAGTACTTC.

This clonotype was seen only once. The V gene is TRBV6-1, the J gene TRBJ1-5; the D is unclear. The CDR3 contains 13 residues. Germline assignment: CDR1 MNHNS and CDR2 SASEGT. V was cut by 7 bases and J by 1 base, with 8 bases left in between. The CDR3 nucleotides are TGTGCCAGCATGTCACAGAGCAATCAGCCCCAGCATTTT. Its translation is CASMSQSNQPQHF.

The chain combines TRBV6-1 with TRBJ1-5, with D maybe TRBD1 (6 bases). The CDR3 consists of 15 residues. In germline, CDR1 is MNHNS, CDR2 SASEGT. V dropped 5 bases and J dropped 2 bases, with 13 bases sitting between them. CDR3 coding DNA: TGTGCCAGCAGTCCTCAGGGGTTGGGCAATCAGCCCCAGCATTTT. This translates into CASSPQGLGNQPQHF.